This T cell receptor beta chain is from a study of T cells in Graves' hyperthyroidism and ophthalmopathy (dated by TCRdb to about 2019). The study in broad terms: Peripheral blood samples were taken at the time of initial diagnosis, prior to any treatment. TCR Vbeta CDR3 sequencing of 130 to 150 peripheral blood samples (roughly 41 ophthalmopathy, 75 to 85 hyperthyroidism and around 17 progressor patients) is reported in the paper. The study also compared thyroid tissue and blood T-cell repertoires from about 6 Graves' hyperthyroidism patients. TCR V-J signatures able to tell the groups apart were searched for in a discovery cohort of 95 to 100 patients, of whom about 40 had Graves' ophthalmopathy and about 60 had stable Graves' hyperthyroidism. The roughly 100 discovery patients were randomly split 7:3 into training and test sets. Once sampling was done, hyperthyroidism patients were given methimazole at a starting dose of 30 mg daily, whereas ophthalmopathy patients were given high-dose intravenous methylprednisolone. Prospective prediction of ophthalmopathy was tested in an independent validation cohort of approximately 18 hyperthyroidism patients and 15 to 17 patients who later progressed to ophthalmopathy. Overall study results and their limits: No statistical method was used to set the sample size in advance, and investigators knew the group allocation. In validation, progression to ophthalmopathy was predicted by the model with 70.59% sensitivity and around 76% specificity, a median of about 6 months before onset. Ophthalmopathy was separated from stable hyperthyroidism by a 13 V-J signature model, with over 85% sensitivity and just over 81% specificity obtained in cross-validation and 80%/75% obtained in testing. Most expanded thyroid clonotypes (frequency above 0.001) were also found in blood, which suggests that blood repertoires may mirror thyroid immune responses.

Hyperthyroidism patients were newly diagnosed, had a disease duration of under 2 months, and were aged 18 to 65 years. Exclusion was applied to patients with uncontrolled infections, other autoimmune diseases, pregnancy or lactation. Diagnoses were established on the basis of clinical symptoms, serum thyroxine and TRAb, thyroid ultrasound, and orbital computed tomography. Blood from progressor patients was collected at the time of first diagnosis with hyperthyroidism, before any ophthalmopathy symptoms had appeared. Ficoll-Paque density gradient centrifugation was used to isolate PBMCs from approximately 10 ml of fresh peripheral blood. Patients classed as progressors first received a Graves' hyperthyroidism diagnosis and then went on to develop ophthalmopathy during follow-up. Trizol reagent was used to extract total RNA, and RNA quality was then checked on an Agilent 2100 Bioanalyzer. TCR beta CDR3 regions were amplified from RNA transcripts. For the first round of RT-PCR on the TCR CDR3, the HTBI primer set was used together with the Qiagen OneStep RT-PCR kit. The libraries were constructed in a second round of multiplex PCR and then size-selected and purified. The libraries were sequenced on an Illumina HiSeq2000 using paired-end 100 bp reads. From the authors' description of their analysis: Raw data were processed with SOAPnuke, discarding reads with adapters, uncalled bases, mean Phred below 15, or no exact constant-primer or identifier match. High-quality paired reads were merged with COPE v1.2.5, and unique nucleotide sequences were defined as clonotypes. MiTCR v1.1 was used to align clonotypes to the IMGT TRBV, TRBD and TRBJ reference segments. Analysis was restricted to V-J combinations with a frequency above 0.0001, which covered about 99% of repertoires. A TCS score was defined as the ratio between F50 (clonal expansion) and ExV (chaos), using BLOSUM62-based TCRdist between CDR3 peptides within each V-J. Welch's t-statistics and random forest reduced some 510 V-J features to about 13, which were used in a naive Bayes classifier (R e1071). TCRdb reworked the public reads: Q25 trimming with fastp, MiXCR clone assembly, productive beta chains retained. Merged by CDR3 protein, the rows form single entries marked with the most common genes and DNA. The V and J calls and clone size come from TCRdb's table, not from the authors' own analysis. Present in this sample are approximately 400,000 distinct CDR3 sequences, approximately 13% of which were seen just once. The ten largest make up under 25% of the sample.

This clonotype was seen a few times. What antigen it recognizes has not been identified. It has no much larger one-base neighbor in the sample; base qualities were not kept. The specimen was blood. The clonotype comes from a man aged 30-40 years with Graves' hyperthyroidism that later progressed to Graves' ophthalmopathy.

The DNA sequence is TGTGCCAGCAGTTACCTGACAGAAAAACTGTTTTTT. It is translated as CASSYLTEKLFF. This receptor chain uses TRBV6-6 and TRBJ1-4, with the D segment identity uncertain. From cysteine to phenylalanine, the CDR3 is 12 amino acids long. The DNA shown is the 36-base CDR3, in frame from base 1. CDR1 MNHNY and CDR2 SVGAGI are derived from the germline V gene (reference sequence). V is reduced by 2 bases and J by 8 bases, leaving a spacing of 6 bases between them.